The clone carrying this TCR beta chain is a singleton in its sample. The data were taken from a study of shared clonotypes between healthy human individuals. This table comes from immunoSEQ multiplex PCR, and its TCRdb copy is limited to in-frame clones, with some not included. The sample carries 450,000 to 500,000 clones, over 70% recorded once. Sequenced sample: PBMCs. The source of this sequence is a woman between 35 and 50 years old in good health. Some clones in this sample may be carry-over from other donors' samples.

Here the CDR3 reads CASSPPRGGPLGMQYF. In nucleotides, the CDR3 is TGTGCCAGCAGCCCCCCCCGGGGAGGCCCCCTGGGAATGCAGTATTTT. This chain joins TRBV13 and TRBJ2-3, with D possibly matching TRBD2 (6 bases). The CDR3 extends over 16 amino acids. Trimming stripped 5 bases from V and 11 bases from J, with 26 bases between. Per the germline V gene, CDR1 is PRHDT and CDR2 is FYEKMQ (reference sequence).